This TCR beta chain was sequenced for a study of CD8 T cells in Susac syndrome. The study, taken as a whole, reports: In Susac syndrome, CD4+ T cell repertoires lacked any clonal expansion.

This CDR3 region has 10 residues. Trimming left V 4 bases short and J 5 bases short, with 5 bases between. Germline-derived CDR1 and CDR2 are SQVTM and ANQGSEA. Details on this clonotype: The antigen is unknown.

Random hexamers served to reverse transcribe roughly 0.45 to 1 ug RNA. TCRdb reprocessed the immunoSEQ multiplex PCR reads via MiXCR and lists one record per CDR3 protein. Here the sample spans around 180,000 distinct CDR3 sequences, approximately 94% being singletons. J is TRBJ2-5 and V is TRBV29-1, with D uncertain. The clonotype comes from a human donor with Susac syndrome. The material sequenced was CD4+ T cells from PBMCs. CDR3: CSVGSETQYF. For the CDR3, the DNA is TGCAGCGTTGGCTCCGAGACCCAGTACTTC.